This entry describes one TCR beta chain. Its antigen is unidentified. This CDR3 contains 15 residues. Germline V CDR1 and CDR2: SGDLS, YYNGEE. Trimming at V came to 2 bases and at J to 0 bases, leaving 2 bases not matched to a gene. Profiled with immunoSEQ multiplex PCR; TCRdb holds only in-frame clones, not every one. The sample holds roughly 1,500,000 clones, about 98% seen once. The sample belongs to a study of shared clonotypes between healthy human individuals. Overall study findings and caveats: Naive CD4 clonotypes were shared across a handful of donors at around 5.4%. Some clonotypes were shared by all four sorted-subset donors, while others were not shared. The non-shared ones had lower generation probabilities than the shared ones. In this cohort, only blood was sampled, and tissue repertoires likely differ.

The sequencing input was naive CD4+ T cells sorted from blood. The sample's subset: CD45RA+ positively selected. The sequence was obtained from a man under 40 in good health. The chain uses TRBV9 and TRBJ2-1; TRBD2 agrees at 7 bases. CDR3 sequence: CASSVTSDSYNEQFF. The CDR3 DNA is TGTGCCAGCAGCGTTACTAGCGACTCCTACAATGAGCAGTTCTTC.